This T cell receptor (beta chain) derives from a study of shared clonotypes between healthy human individuals. The study's findings and limits: Among a handful of donors, approximately 5% of naive CD4 clonotypes were found in common.

A single count supports this clone. What it recognizes is unknown. Assay: immunoSEQ multiplex PCR; the TCRdb copy retains only in-frame clones and omits some. The sample comprises 2 million to 2.5 million clones, approximately 93% of which are singletons, and 0.3% to 0.4% rests with the top ten. In germline, CDR1 is LNHNV, CDR2 YYDKDF (reference sequence). The CDR3 is 14 amino acids. The V end was cut by 4 bases, the J end by 2 bases, with 12 bases between. Sequencing was done on a sample of naive CD4+ T cells from PBMCs. Described subset: CD45RA+ positively selected. This TCR came from a man younger than 30 in good health. Some clones in this sample may be carry-over from other donors' samples. The chain employs TRBV15 and TRBJ2-7; D may be TRBD1 or TRBD2 (5 bases each). The CDR3: CATSNRRDAYEQYF. For the CDR3, the DNA is TGTGCCACCAGCAACCGCCGGGACGCCTACGAGCAGTACTTC.